The 7 T cell receptor beta chains below come from one sample, sequenced in a study of blood T cells in healthy people across ages. PCR was performed a second time for roughly 6 to 12 cycles using a sample-barcoded 5' primer and a J-beta primer mix. In TCRdb, the 5' RACE reads were re-called with MiXCR into one record per CDR3 protein. Among 550,000 to 800,000 distinct CDR3 sequences, roughly 32% were seen once, and the ten largest hold just over 15%. Material for sequencing was blood. The source is a woman aged 80 or older in good health.

The rearrangement uses TRBV7-2 and TRBJ2-5; 16 bases match TRBD2. The J segment lost 5 bases and the V segment lost 2 bases, leaving 8 bases of the junction unmatched. Germline CDR1 SGHTA, CDR2 FQGNSA. This CDR3 region has 18 residues. CDR3 nucleotides: TGTGCCAGCAGCTTAATCGGGGGACTAGCGGGAGGGGTCGAGACCCAGTACTTC. Protein product: CASSLIGGLAGGVETQYF.

As to this clonotype: This clone may be a read error of a much larger clone one base away. The J gene is TRBJ2-3, the V gene TRBV5-1, with D possibly TRBD2 on 6 matching bases. The length of the CDR3 is 15 residues. From germline, CDR1 is SGHRS and CDR2 YFSETQ. The CDR3 spells CASRLSASAGDTQYF. The CDR3 DNA sequence: TGCGCCAGCCGCTTGTCGGCTAGCGCAGGTGATACGCAGTATTTT.

This clonotype was seen more than once but under ten times. The junction and the germline gene differ at one end; a read error may be behind it. The chain links TRBV2 to TRBJ2-1; D is perhaps TRBD1 or TRBD2 (5 bases each). CDR1 and CDR2 from the germline V gene are SNHLY and FYNNEI. The CDR3 length is 15 residues. This chain's CDR3 is CASRKGPSPDNERFF. The CDR3 coding sequence is TGTGCCAGCAGAAAGGGACCCTCCCCCGACAATGAGCGGTTCTTC. The variable domain in full, with the rest retrieved from reference TRBV2 and TRBJ2-1, is EPEVTQTPSHQVTQMGQEVILRCVPISNHLYFYWYRQILGQKVEFLVSFYNNEISEKSEIFDDQFSVERPDGSNFTLKIRSTKLEDSAMYFCASRKGPSPDNERFFGPGTRLTVL.

This clonotype appeared many times. The chain combines TRBV6-6 with TRBJ1-1, with D perhaps TRBD1 (6 bases). V lost 7 bases and J 4 bases, leaving 13 bases between the germline ends. The germline gives CDR1 MNHNY, CDR2 SVGAGI (reference sequence). The CDR3 covers 13 residues. The CDR3 coding sequence is TGTGCCAGCACAAGACAGGACTTCACTGAAGCTTTCTTT. Translation gives CASTRQDFTEAFF.

This clonotype appeared a few times. This chain uses TRBV7-9 with TRBJ2-3, with unresolved D. CDR1 is SEHNR, CDR2 FQNEAQ, per germline (reference sequence). The CDR3 is made up of 15 amino acids. The V gene lost 2 bases and the J gene lost 2 bases, with 11 bases spanning the gap. CDR3 bases: TGTGCCAGCAGCTTATTCGGCACCTCCACAGATACGCAGTATTTT. It is translated as CASSLFGTSTDTQYF.

In its sample, this clonotype was seen many times. The gene calls are TRBV28 and TRBJ2-7; TRBD1 agrees at 10 bases. Germline V gives CDR1 MDHEN, CDR2 SYDVKM. The junction had 13 bases not matched to a gene; V was cut back by 6 bases and J by 8 bases. The CDR3 is 15 amino acids. The CDR3: CASRGSGTGVMKQYF. The CDR3 DNA reads TGTGCCAGCAGGGGGTCCGGGACAGGGGTCATGAAGCAGTACTTC.

In the case of this clonotype: A much larger clone differs by one base, so this may be a read error. This chain connects TRBV4-1 to TRBJ2-1, with TRBD1 as a possible D gene (5 bases). The germline V gene encodes CDR1 MGHRA and CDR2 YSYEKL. This CDR3 region has 16 residues. CDR3 coding DNA: TGCGCCAGCAGCCAAGAGGGAAGGGGCGGCTACAGTGAGCAGTTCTTC. It codes for CASSQEGRGGYSEQFF.